This TCR beta chain was captured in a study of blood T cell repertoires in COVID-19. On the study more broadly: The United States, Italy and Spain were the sources of the acute and convalescent COVID-19 samples.

Profiling relied on immunoSEQ multiplex PCR, and the TCRdb table lists in-frame clones only, not all of them. The profile shows roughly 350,000 clones, 85% of them singletons. This TCR was recovered from a woman between 18 and 30 years old with acute or convalescent COVID-19. The specimen was peripheral blood.

The CDR3 bases are TGTGCCAGCAGCTTTTCGGCAGGGACAAACTCTGGGGCCAACGTCCTGACTTTC. This gives the protein CASSFSAGTNSGANVLTF. The chain joins TRBV5-5 to TRBJ2-6, with TRBD1 as a possible D gene (6 bases). V dropped 2 bases and J dropped 0 bases, with 15 bases sitting between them. Germline CDR1 and CDR2: SGHKS and YYEKEE (reference sequence). The CDR3 is made up of 18 amino acids.